The sequence of this T cell receptor beta chain was determined in a study of shared clonotypes between healthy human individuals. The authors split each subset's genomic DNA evenly across several immunoSEQ plates. The protocol was immunoSEQ multiplex PCR, while the TCRdb copy is restricted to in-frame clones and leaves out a portion. The table lists about 510,000 clones, around 74% of them singletons. From germline, CDR1 is KGHSY and CDR2 FQNENV. The ends lost 4 bases at V and 1 base at J; junction bases unmatched: 3. The CDR3 spans 14 residues. Sequencing was done on a sample of PBMCs. The V and J genes are TRBV16 and TRBJ1-1; 7 nucleotides match TRBD1. The receptor was derived from a woman aged 40 to 50 in good health. Some clones in this sample may be carry-over from other donors' samples. The CDR3 DNA reads TGTGCCAGCAGCCCCAGGGGGACGAACACTGAAGCTTTCTTT. This encodes CASSPRGTNTEAFF.